This TCR beta chain was recovered during a study of shared clonotypes between healthy human individuals. This clone was seen more than once but under ten times. Authors' analysis steps: In the immunoSEQ data, sequences were junction-only and lacked quality scores, so filtering differed. Sequenced by immunoSEQ multiplex PCR; TCRdb stores in-frame clones only, minus some. The V and J calls and the clone size are those of that table, but D and trimming were determined from the DNA. The repertoire holds 550,000 to 850,000 clones, with 55% to 75% as singletons. This TCR was recovered from a woman younger than 45 in good health. Sequencing was done on a sample of memory CD4+ T cells sorted from blood. Subset given: CD45RA-negative fraction.

The chain's CDR3 is CASRGGETQYF. CDR3 nucleotides: TGTGCCAGCCGAGGGGGAGAGACCCAGTACTTC. This chain uses TRBV25-1 with TRBJ2-5, with D tentatively TRBD1 (6 bases). Germline values: CDR1 MGHDK, CDR2 SYGVNS. This CDR3 is 11 amino acids long. The V and J ends lost 8 bases and 4 bases respectively, with 8 bases between them.